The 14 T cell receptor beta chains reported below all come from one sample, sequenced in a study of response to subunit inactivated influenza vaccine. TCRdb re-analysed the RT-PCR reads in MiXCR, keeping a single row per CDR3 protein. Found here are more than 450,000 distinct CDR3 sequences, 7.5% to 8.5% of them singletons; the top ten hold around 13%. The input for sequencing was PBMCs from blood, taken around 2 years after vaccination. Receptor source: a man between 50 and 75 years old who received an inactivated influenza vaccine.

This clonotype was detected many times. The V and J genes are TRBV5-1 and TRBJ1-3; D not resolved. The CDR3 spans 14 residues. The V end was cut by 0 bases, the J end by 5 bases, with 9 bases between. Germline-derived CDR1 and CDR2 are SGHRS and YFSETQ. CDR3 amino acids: CASSLEEARNTIYF. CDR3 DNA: TGCGCCAGCAGCTTGGAGGAGGCACGAAACACCATATATTTT.

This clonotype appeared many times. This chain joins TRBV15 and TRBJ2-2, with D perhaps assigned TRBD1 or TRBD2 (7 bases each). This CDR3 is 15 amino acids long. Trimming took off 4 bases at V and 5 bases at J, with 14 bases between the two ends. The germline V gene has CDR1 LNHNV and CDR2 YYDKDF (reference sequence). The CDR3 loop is CATSIRQGGTGELFF. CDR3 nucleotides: TGTGCCACCAGCATTAGACAGGGAGGGACCGGGGAGCTGTTTTTT.

The DNA for the CDR3 is TGTGCCAGCAGTTCCCCCGAGGGGCAGTACTTC. Translating it yields CASSSPEGQYF. The chain joins TRBV6-5 to TRBJ2-7; D possibly corresponds to TRBD2 (5 bases). Germline-derived CDR1 and CDR2 are MNHEY and SVGAGI. The CDR3 totals 11 residues. With 4 bases removed from V and 9 bases from J, the gap between germline ends came to 10 bases.

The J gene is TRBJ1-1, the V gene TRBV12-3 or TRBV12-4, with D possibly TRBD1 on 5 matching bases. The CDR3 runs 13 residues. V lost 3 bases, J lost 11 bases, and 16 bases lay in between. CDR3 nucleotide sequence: TGTGCCAGCAGTTTCAGATCTAGGGGAATGGCTTTCTTT. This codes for CASSFRSRGMAFF.

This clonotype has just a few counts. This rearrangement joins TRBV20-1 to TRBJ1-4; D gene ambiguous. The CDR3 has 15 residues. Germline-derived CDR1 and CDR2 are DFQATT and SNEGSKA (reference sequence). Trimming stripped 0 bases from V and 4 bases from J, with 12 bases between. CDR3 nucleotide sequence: TGCAGTGCTAGAGATTTTGTACAGAATAATGAAAAACTGTTTTTT. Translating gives CSARDFVQNNEKLFF.

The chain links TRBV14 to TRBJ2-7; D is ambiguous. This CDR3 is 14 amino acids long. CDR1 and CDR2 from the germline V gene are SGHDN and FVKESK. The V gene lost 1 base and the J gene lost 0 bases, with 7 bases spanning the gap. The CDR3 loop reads CASSQGSLSYEQYF. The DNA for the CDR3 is TGTGCCAGCAGCCAAGGTTCCCTCTCCTACGAGCAGTACTTC.

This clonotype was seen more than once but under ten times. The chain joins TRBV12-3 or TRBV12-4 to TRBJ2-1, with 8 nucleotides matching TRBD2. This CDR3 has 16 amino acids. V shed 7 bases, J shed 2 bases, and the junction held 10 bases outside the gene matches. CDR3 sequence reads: CASTTGSGRAYNEQFF. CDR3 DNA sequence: TGTGCCAGCACTACGGGAAGCGGGAGAGCCTACAATGAGCAGTTCTTC.

CDR3 DNA sequence: TGCGCCAGCAGCTTGGCCGGGGAGCGGGAGCTTTGGGTGGATACGCAGTATTTT. As protein: CASSLAGERELWVDTQYF. The chain uses TRBV5-1 and TRBJ2-3, with 8 bases matching TRBD2. The germline gives CDR1 SGHRS, CDR2 YFSETQ. This CDR3 comprises 18 residues. Trimming removed 0 bases from V and 6 bases from J; junction bases left unmatched: 15.

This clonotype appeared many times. The CDR3 sequence: CASSQGLGSDSPLHF. CDR3 DNA: TGCGCCAGCAGCCAAGGGCTCGGCAGTGATTCACCCCTCCACTTT. V gene TRBV4-3 combines with J gene TRBJ1-6; D unclear. CDR1 and CDR2 from the germline V gene are LGHNA and YSLEER. This CDR3 has 15 amino acids. Trimming pared 1 base from V and 8 bases from J, leaving 12 bases between.

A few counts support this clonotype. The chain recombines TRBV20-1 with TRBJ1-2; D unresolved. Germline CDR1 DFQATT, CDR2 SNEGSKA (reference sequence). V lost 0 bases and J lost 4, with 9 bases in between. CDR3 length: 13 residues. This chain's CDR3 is CSARDSVGYGYTF. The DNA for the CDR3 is TGCAGTGCTAGAGATTCAGTTGGCTATGGCTACACCTTC.

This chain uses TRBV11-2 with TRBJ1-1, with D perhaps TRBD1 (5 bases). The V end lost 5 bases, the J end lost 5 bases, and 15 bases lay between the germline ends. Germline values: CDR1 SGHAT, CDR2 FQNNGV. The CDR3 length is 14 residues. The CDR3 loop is CASSAGRGGTEAFF. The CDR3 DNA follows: TGTGCCAGCAGCGCGGGGAGGGGTGGGACTGAAGCTTTCTTT.

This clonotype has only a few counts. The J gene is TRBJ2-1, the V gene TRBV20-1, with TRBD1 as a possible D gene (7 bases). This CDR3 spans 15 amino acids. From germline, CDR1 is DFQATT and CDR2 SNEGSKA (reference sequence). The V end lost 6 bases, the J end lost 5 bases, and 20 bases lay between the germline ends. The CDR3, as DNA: TGCAGTGCCTTACATTACAGGGGAGGCCACAATGAGCAGTTCTTC. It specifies CSALHYRGGHNEQFF.

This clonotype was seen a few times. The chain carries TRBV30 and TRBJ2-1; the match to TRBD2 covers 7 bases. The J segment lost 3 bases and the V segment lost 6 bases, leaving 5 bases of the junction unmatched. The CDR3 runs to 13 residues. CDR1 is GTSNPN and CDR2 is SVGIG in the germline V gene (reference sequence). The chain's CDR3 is CACRGGSYNEQFF. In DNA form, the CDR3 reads TGTGCCTGCCGGGGCGGGAGCTACAATGAGCAGTTCTTC. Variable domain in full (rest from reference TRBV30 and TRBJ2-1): SQTIHQWPATLVQPVGSPLSLECTVEGTSNPNLYWYRQAAGRGLQLLFYSVGIGQISSEVPQNLSASRPQDRQFILSSKKLLLSDSGFYLCACRGGSYNEQFFGPGTRLTVL.

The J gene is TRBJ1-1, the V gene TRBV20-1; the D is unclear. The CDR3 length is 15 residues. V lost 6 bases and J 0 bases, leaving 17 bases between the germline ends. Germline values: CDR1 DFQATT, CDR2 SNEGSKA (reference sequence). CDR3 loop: CSAAHGGGMNTEAFF. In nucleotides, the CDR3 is TGCAGTGCGGCACACGGCGGCGGTATGAACACTGAAGCTTTCTTT.